The source of this TCR beta chain is a study of control samples from healthy donors and cancer patients. The germline V gene encodes CDR1 MNHEY and CDR2 SVGAGI. Trimming at V came to 5 bases and at J to 0 bases, leaving 3 bases not matched to a gene. CDR3 length: 15 amino acids. TCRdb keeps only in-frame clones here, not all; method: immunoSEQ multiplex PCR. The sample includes around 94,000 clones, 92% of them seen just once. The sequence was obtained from a woman under 30 in good health. The sequencing input was blood. The chain couples TRBV6-5 to TRBJ1-4; 7 bases agree with TRBD1. Written as DNA, the CDR3 is TGTGCCAGCAGTAGGGGGCCTGCAACTAATGAAAAACTGTTTTTT. This gives the protein CASSRGPATNEKLFF.